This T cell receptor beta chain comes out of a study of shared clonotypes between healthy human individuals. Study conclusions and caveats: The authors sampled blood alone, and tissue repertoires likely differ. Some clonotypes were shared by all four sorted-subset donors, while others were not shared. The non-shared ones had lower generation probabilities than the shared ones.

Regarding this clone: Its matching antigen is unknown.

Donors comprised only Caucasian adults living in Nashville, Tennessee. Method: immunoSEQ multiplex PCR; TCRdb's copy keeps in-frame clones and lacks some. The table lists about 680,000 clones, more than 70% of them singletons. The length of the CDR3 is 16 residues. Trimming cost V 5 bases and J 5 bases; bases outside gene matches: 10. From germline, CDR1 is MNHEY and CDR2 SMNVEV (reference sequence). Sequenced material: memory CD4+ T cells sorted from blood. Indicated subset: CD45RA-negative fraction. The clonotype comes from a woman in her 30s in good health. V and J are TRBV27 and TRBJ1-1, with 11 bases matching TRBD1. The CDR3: CASSVRTGGRSTEAFF. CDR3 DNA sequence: TGTGCCAGCAGTGTCCGGACAGGGGGCCGGTCGACTGAAGCTTTCTTT.